The 12 T cell receptor beta chains below were found in one sample sequenced in a study of blood T cell repertoires in COVID-19. TCRdb's copy holds only in-frame clones and misses some; the assay was immunoSEQ multiplex PCR. The data show fewer than 350,000 clones, with around 90% seen just once and 4% to 6% held by the top ten. Source material: PBMCs or T cells enriched from blood (not recorded which). The receptors originated from a man in his 60s who had recovered from COVID-19.

The genes are TRBV5-1 and TRBJ2-7; 8 bases fit TRBD1. Unmatched junction bases numbered 8, after V lost 2 bases and J lost 7 bases. The CDR3 loop spans 14 amino acids. The germline gives CDR1 SGHRS, CDR2 YFSETQ. Here the CDR3 reads CASSLLGQGGEQYF. The CDR3 DNA reads TGCGCCAGCAGCTTATTAGGACAGGGTGGAGAGCAGTACTTC.

This clone was detected many times. J is TRBJ1-4 and V is TRBV30; D remains unclear. V shed 1 base and J shed 8 bases, with 14 bases lying between them. Germline V gene data show CDR1 as GTSNPN and CDR2 as SVGIG (reference sequence). This CDR3 region has 14 residues. The CDR3 here is CAWSGRYWSEKLFF. In nucleotides, the CDR3 is TGTGCCTGGAGTGGCCGGTATTGGTCGGAAAAACTGTTTTTT.

The rearrangement links TRBV10-3 to TRBJ1-1, with a weak D call TRBD1 (5 bases). Germline CDR1 and CDR2: ENHRY and SYGVKD. The V and J ends lost 4 bases and 1 base respectively, with 13 bases between them. CDR3 size: 15 residues. Written as DNA, the CDR3 is TGTGCCATCAGTGTCCAGGGTCCGGCGAACACTGAAGCTTTCTTT. This codes for CAISVQGPANTEAFF.

This clone was detected only once. J is TRBJ1-1 and V is TRBV7-2, with a possible D match to TRBD1 (5 bases). CDR1 SGHTA and CDR2 FQGNSA come from the germline V gene. With 4 bases removed from V and 3 bases from J, the gap between germline ends came to 9 bases. CDR3 length: 13 amino acids. As DNA, the CDR3 is TGTGCCAGCAGCTGGGCAGGGTACACTGAAGCTTTCTTT. Translating gives CASSWAGYTEAFF.

This chain links TRBV27 with TRBJ2-7, with a weak D call TRBD2 (6 bases). Germline CDR1 reads MNHEY; CDR2 reads SMNVEV (reference sequence). Trimming took 5 bases from V and 1 from J, leaving 15 bases between them. The CDR3 totals 15 residues. CDR3 nucleotide sequence: TGTGCCAGCAGTGGGGGGAGTCCAAGATCCTACGAGCAGTACTTC. This gives the protein CASSGGSPRSYEQYF.

The chain employs TRBV14 and TRBJ2-5; 9 bases line up with TRBD1. CDR3 length equals 16 residues. J lost 3 bases, V lost 0 bases, and 5 bases had no gene match. Germline V CDR1 and CDR2: SGHDN, FVKESK. CDR3 sequence (DNA): TGTGCCAGCAGCCAAGATCGTTGGACAGGGGAAGAGACCCAGTACTTC. Amino acids: CASSQDRWTGEETQYF.

The J gene is TRBJ2-1, the V gene TRBV3-1 (or the pseudogene TRBV3-2); 10 bases align to TRBD2. Germline V gene data show CDR1 as LGHDT and CDR2 as YNNKEL (reference sequence). CDR3 length: 15 residues. V gave up 6 bases and J gave up 0 bases; unmatched junction bases: 2. The CDR3 nucleotides read TGTGCCAGCAGAGCTAGCGGGGGCTCCTACAATGAGCAGTTCTTC. Translating it yields CASRASGGSYNEQFF.

The table lists this clone with a few counts. The rearrangement uses TRBV27 and TRBJ2-7, with TRBD1 identical over 7 bases. The CDR3 spans 16 residues. V dropped 4 bases and J dropped 0; count of bases not matched to a gene: 9. Germline loops: CDR1 MNHEY, CDR2 SMNVEV (reference sequence). The CDR3 bases are TGTGCCAGCAGTTCTTTCCCGACAGGGATCTCCTACGAGCAGTACTTC. It is translated as CASSSFPTGISYEQYF.

The rearrangement joins TRBV7-9 to TRBJ2-3, with 11 bases identical to TRBD2. This CDR3 comprises 15 residues. V trimming: 0 bases; J trimming: 5 bases; junction bases outside the gene matches: 1. The V gene's germline CDR1 is SEHNR and CDR2 FQNEAQ (reference sequence). The CDR3 protein is CASSLATSGRDTQYF. The CDR3 DNA is TGTGCCAGCAGCTTAGCCACTAGCGGGAGAGATACGCAGTATTTT.

V is TRBV7-6 and J is TRBJ2-7; TRBD2 matches at 12 bases. V gave up 5 bases and J gave up 2 bases; unmatched junction bases: 4. From germline, CDR1 is SGHVS and CDR2 FNYEAQ. CDR3 length: 15 residues. The CDR3 DNA follows: TGTGCCAGCAGCCCACTAGCGGGGGGAGCCTACGAGCAGTACTTC. Amino acids: CASSPLAGGAYEQYF.

This chain links TRBV19 with TRBJ1-6; 7 positions agree with TRBD1. Unmatched junction bases numbered 14, after V lost 4 bases and J lost 2 bases. Germline loops: CDR1 LNHDA, CDR2 SQIVND (reference sequence). The CDR3 has 19 residues. The CDR3 region is CASSTRIPGQWPYNSPLHF. Here the CDR3 DNA reads TGTGCCAGTAGTACCAGGATTCCGGGACAGTGGCCCTATAATTCACCCCTCCACTTT.

The rearrangement joins TRBV4-3 to TRBJ2-7, with D perhaps matching TRBD2 (5 bases). The CDR3 extends over 14 amino acids. V lost 0 bases and J 7 bases, leaving 13 bases between the germline ends. From germline, CDR1 is LGHNA and CDR2 YSLEER. This chain's CDR3 is CASSQDSSTGEQYF. CDR3 nucleotide sequence: TGCGCCAGCAGCCAAGACTCTAGCACGGGTGAGCAGTACTTC.